What follows are 14 T cell receptor beta chains derived from one specimen sequenced in a study of cytotoxic CD8 clonotypes in ibrutinib-treated CLL. Some clones are missing from TCRdb's copy, which holds only in-frame ones; the method was immunoSEQ multiplex PCR. The sample consists of some 200,000 clones, over 65% of them appearing once. Sequencing used PBMCs, obtained after 12 months of ibrutinib treatment. The receptors derive from a human donor with chronic lymphocytic leukemia.

In this sample, this clone turned up once. This sequence joins TRBV29-1 and TRBJ1-5, with D unclear. Germline assignment: CDR1 SQVTM and CDR2 ANQGSEA. This CDR3 has 14 amino acids. The V and J ends lost 6 bases and 3 bases respectively, with 15 bases between them. CDR3 bases: TGCAGCGTAAAAACCCCGGGCACCAATCAGCCCCAGCATTTT. As protein: CSVKTPGTNQPQHF.

The count of this clone is one. The V gene is TRBV18, the J gene TRBJ1-4; D uncertain. From germline, CDR1 is KGHSH and CDR2 LQKENI. Deletions cut 0 bases from V and 4 bases from J, with 9 bases between. The CDR3 has 15 amino acids. Written as DNA, the CDR3 is TGTGCCAGCTCACCACCGGGTCCTGATAATGAAAAACTGTTTTTT. This codes for CASSPPGPDNEKLFF.

The chain employs TRBV2 and TRBJ1-1, with D possibly TRBD1 on 5 matching bases. Germline assignment: CDR1 SNHLY and CDR2 FYNNEI. Trimming removed 2 bases at V and 1 base at J, with 14 bases between. This CDR3 region has 16 residues. The CDR3 spells CASSERSGAQNTEAFF. The CDR3 nucleotides read TGTGCCAGCAGTGAACGATCCGGGGCCCAGAACACTGAAGCTTTCTTT.

This clone occurred a few times. The rearrangement uses TRBV5-5 and TRBJ1-5, with D maybe TRBD1 (5 bases). Germline lookup yields CDR1 SGHKS and CDR2 YYEKEE (reference sequence). Trimming removed 4 bases from V and 7 bases from J, with 15 bases in between. CDR3 length equals 14 residues. CDR3 sequence (DNA): TGTGCCAGCAGCCCCGGTGGGGGGAAGCAGCCCCAGCATTTT. Protein: CASSPGGGKQPQHF.

This sequence joins TRBV10-3 and TRBJ2-3; D might be TRBD2 (6 bases). The germline V gene encodes CDR1 ENHRY and CDR2 SYGVKD. There are 15 residues in the CDR3. The ends were cut back, 3 bases at V and 2 bases at J, with 12 bases in the middle. DNA for the CDR3: TGTGCCATCAGTGATGCTGGCGGGGTCACAGATACGCAGTATTTT. It specifies CAISDAGGVTDTQYF.

This clone was picked up one time. V and J are TRBV11-3 and TRBJ2-2; unclear D gene. The CDR3 consists of 15 residues. CDR1 and CDR2 (germline): SGHNT, YENEEA. V was clipped by 0 bases and J by 0 bases, with 5 bases between them. The CDR3 sequence is CASSLDGTNTGELFF. CDR3 DNA sequence: TGTGCCAGCAGCTTAGACGGAACGAACACCGGGGAGCTGTTTTTT.

This clone was picked up a small number of times. The chain combines TRBV5-1 with TRBJ2-3; D is ambiguous. CDR1 is SGHRS and CDR2 is YFSETQ in the germline V gene. V lost 5 bases, J lost 2 bases, and 3 bases lay in between. The CDR3 length is 11 residues. CDR3 bases: TGCGCCAGCAGTAACACAGATACGCAGTATTTT. This gives the protein CASSNTDTQYF. Using reference TRBV5-1 and TRBJ2-3 for the parts outside the CDR3, the full variable domain is KAGVTQTPRYLIKTRGQQVTLSCSPISGHRSVSWYQQTPGQGLQFLFEYFSETQRNKGNFPGRFSGRQFSNSRSEMNVSTLELGDSALYLCASSNTDTQYFGPGTRLTVL.

The chain couples TRBV18 to TRBJ1-5, with D unresolved. The V gene lost 4 bases and the J gene lost 4 bases, with 11 bases spanning the gap. Germline assignment: CDR1 KGHSH and CDR2 LQKENI. The CDR3 is made up of 14 amino acids. This CDR3 reads CASSLTKGNQPQHF. CDR3 DNA sequence: TGTGCCAGCTCACTCACTAAGGGTAATCAGCCCCAGCATTTT.

This clone came up a few times. The CDR3 region is CASRDSPNYGYTF. The DNA for the CDR3 is TGTGCCAGCCGGGACAGCCCTAACTATGGCTACACCTTC. This chain joins TRBV28 and TRBJ1-2; TRBD1 aligns across 7 bases. V gave up 8 bases and J gave up 0 bases; unmatched junction bases: 3. Germline assignment: CDR1 MDHEN and CDR2 SYDVKM. CDR3 length equals 13 residues.

The rearrangement joins TRBV6-5 to TRBJ2-1, with a weak D call TRBD2 (6 bases). The CDR3 is made up of 13 amino acids. V gave up 7 bases and J gave up 10 bases, with 17 bases separating them. Germline V gives CDR1 MNHEY, CDR2 SVGAGI. Here the CDR3 DNA reads TGTGCCAGCATTGGTCTAGCGATGGACGAGCAGTTCTTC. Protein sequence: CASIGLAMDEQFF.

J is TRBJ2-5 and V is TRBV28; 9 bases fit TRBD1. CDR1 and CDR2 from the germline V gene are MDHEN and SYDVKM. CDR3 length: 16 amino acids. The ends lost 5 bases at V and 1 base at J; junction bases unmatched: 8. In nucleotides, the CDR3 is TGTGCCAGCAGTCCATCCCCGGGACAGGGCCAAGAGACCCAGTACTTC. This translates into CASSPSPGQGQETQYF.

This clone was detected only a few times. The chain links TRBV29-1 to TRBJ2-7; D gene unclear. CDR1 and CDR2 from the germline V gene are SQVTM and ANQGSEA. The CDR3 contains 12 residues. Between the trimmed V and J ends, which lost 7 bases and 3 bases, there was a span of 13 bases. The CDR3 spells CSAIDTFYEQYF. CDR3 sequence (DNA): TGCAGCGCTATTGACACCTTCTACGAGCAGTACTTC.

The chain joins TRBV9 to TRBJ2-5; 12 bases are shared with TRBD2. CDR1 SGDLS and CDR2 YYNGEE come from the germline V gene. The CDR3 sequence is 16 residues long. Unmatched junction bases numbered 4, after V lost 3 bases and J lost 1 base. The CDR3: CASSGTSGGFQETQYF. Written as DNA, the CDR3 is TGTGCCAGCAGCGGAACTAGCGGGGGGTTCCAAGAGACCCAGTACTTC.

The chain has TRBV6-5 and TRBJ1-6; D call uncertain. Germline V gives CDR1 MNHEY, CDR2 SVGAGI. The CDR3 runs to 12 residues. Between the trimmed V and J ends, which lost 7 bases and 9 bases, there was a span of 10 bases. Written as DNA, the CDR3 is TGTGCCAGCACGCGGTGGGGTTCACCCCTCCACTTT. Protein sequence: CASTRWGSPLHF.